Listed here is a single TCR beta chain. Its antigen is not identified. PCR involved 60 Vbeta and 13 Jbeta primers. Authors' processing steps: Some 10 million of the roughly 80 million unique TCR beta chains counted in a later analysis were shared. Profiled with immunoSEQ multiplex PCR; TCRdb holds only in-frame clones, not every one. The V and J calls and clone size are taken from that table; D and trimming were inferred from the DNA. The table includes about 38,000 clones, 70% to 90% detected once. The entry originates in a study of cytomegalovirus exposure and HLA in healthy donors. Findings and limits, study-wide: Among immune exposure information, only CMV serostatus was available.

V lost 0 bases to trimming and J lost 2 bases, with 7 bases between them. CDR1 is SGHRS and CDR2 is YFSETQ in the germline V gene. The CDR3 covers 14 residues. Material: PBMCs. This receptor was obtained from a woman in her 40s in good health and CMV-seropositive. The gene calls are TRBV5-1 and TRBJ2-3, with D unresolved. CDR3 nucleotide sequence: TGCGCCAGCAGCTTGGGGGCAAACACAGATACGCAGTATTTT. Translated, it gives CASSLGANTDTQYF.